This passage covers 11 T cell receptor beta chains from one sample sequenced in a study of radiotherapy plus CTLA-4 blockade in lung cancer. This table comes from immunoSEQ multiplex PCR, and its TCRdb copy is limited to in-frame clones, with some not included. The data contain under 110,000 clones, over 75% of them singletons. The source was peripheral blood, collected from a patient treated with radiotherapy plus ipilimumab. The receptors here all came from a human donor with non-small cell lung cancer that progressed on radiotherapy plus ipilimumab. Some clones in this sample may be carry-over from other donors' samples.

This chain connects TRBV19 to TRBJ2-7, with 9 positions matching TRBD1. With V trimmed by 5 bases and J by 3 bases, 5 bases remained unmatched. This CDR3 spans 14 amino acids. Germline CDR1 LNHDA, CDR2 SQIVND (reference sequence). The CDR3 DNA reads TGTGCCAGTAGTTCCAGACAGGGGGTCTACGAGCAGTACTTC. Residues: CASSSRQGVYEQYF. The full variable domain, completed using reference TRBV19 and TRBJ2-7, is DGGITQSPKYLFRKEGQNVTLSCEQNLNHDAMYWYRQDPGQGLRLIYYSQIVNDFQKGDIAEGYSVSREKKESFPLTVTSAQKNPTAFYLCASSSRQGVYEQYFGPGTRLTVT.

The chain uses TRBV7-2 and TRBJ2-7, with no clear D. CDR1 is SGHTA and CDR2 is FQGNSA in the germline V gene. This CDR3 spans 14 amino acids. V was pared by 3 bases and J by 2 bases, with 11 bases between. CDR3 DNA: TGTGCCAGCAGCTTGGCCTTGACAACCTACGAGCAGTACTTC. This gives the protein CASSLALTTYEQYF.

This clone was observed a single time. The CDR3 region has the DNA TGTGCCAGTAGTAGTATATACCGGGGCCGAAGCCCCGACGAGCAGTACTTC. It translates to CASSSIYRGRSPDEQYF. V and J are TRBV19 and TRBJ2-7, with D possibly called TRBD1 or TRBD2 (5 bases each). V was cut by 4 bases and J by 5 bases, with 24 bases left in between. Germline-derived CDR1 and CDR2 are LNHDA and SQIVND (reference sequence). CDR3 length: 17 amino acids. The full variable domain, rest sourced from reference TRBV19 and TRBJ2-7, is DGGITQSPKYLFRKEGQNVTLSCEQNLNHDAMYWYRQDPGQGLRLIYYSQIVNDFQKGDIAEGYSVSREKKESFPLTVTSAQKNPTAFYLCASSSIYRGRSPDEQYFGPGTRLTVT.

This chain connects TRBV5-1 to TRBJ1-2, with 9 bases matching TRBD1. The length of the CDR3 is 14 residues. The germline gives CDR1 SGHRS, CDR2 YFSETQ. The trim removed 2 bases at V and 8 bases at J, leaving 7 bases unmatched. For the CDR3, the DNA is TGCGCCAGCAGCTTACAGGGGGCCCTGGAAGGCTACACCTTC. It specifies CASSLQGALEGYTF. Full variable domain (rest looked up from reference TRBV5-1 and TRBJ1-2): KAGVTQTPRYLIKTRGQQVTLSCSPISGHRSVSWYQQTPGQGLQFLFEYFSETQRNKGNFPGRFSGRQFSNSRSEMNVSTLELGDSALYLCASSLQGALEGYTFGSGTRLTVV.

The J gene is TRBJ1-3, the V gene TRBV19, with D perhaps matching TRBD1 (6 bases). Trimming took off 8 bases at V and 0 bases at J, with 20 bases between the two ends. The CDR3 consists of 17 residues. Germline V gene data show CDR1 as LNHDA and CDR2 as SQIVND (reference sequence). This chain's CDR3 is CASATGSSIYSGNTIYF. As DNA, the CDR3 is TGTGCCAGTGCGACAGGATCCTCAATCTACTCTGGAAACACCATATATTTT.

In this sample, this clone turned up once. This rearrangement joins TRBV6-1 to TRBJ2-2, with D hard to call. The V gene's germline CDR1 is MNHNS and CDR2 SASEGT. V shed 7 bases and J shed 1 base, with 13 bases lying between them. The CDR3 runs to 15 residues. The CDR3 nucleotides read TGTGCCAGCATGGCGGAGTCCGGGAACACCGGGGAGCTGTTTTTT. Protein sequence: CASMAESGNTGELFF.

The chain recombines TRBV7-8 with TRBJ2-5, with TRBD1 matching 9 bases. Germline CDR1 is SGHVS and CDR2 is FQNEAQ. The CDR3 consists of 18 residues. Germline trimming cut 5 bases from V and 2 bases from J; bases unmatched to any gene: 15. The CDR3 DNA reads as TGTGCCAGCAGCCTGCCAAGAACCGGACAGGGGCAACAAGAGACCCAGTACTTC. Its translation is CASSLPRTGQGQQETQYF.

This clone was seen more than once but under ten times. Other nucleotide sequences from this sample produce the same CDR3. This CDR3 reads CASSMNRFTDTQYF. In DNA form, the CDR3 reads TGTGCCAGTAGTATGAACAGGTTCACAGATACGCAGTATTTT. V is TRBV19 and J is TRBJ2-3, with a weak D call TRBD1 (5 bases). The germline V and J ends were trimmed by 3 bases and 2 bases, with 9 bases remaining between them. Looked up from germline, CDR1 is LNHDA and CDR2 is SQIVND (reference sequence). The CDR3 totals 14 residues.

J is TRBJ2-3 and V is TRBV5-1; 9 bases fit TRBD2. This CDR3 is built from 16 residues. V trimming: 0 bases; J trimming: 4 bases; junction bases outside the gene matches: 6. From germline, CDR1 is SGHRS and CDR2 YFSETQ. In DNA form, the CDR3 reads TGCGCCAGCAGCTTGGCCCTGCGGGGGGGCCCAGATACGCAGTATTTT. Its protein product is CASSLALRGGPDTQYF.

The CDR3 DNA is TGTGCCAGCAGCTACAACCCCACAGGGCCTCTTAGTTCACCCCTCCACTTT. Protein sequence: CASSYNPTGPLSSPLHF. This chain uses TRBV5-8 with TRBJ1-6, with D possibly matching TRBD1 (6 bases). This CDR3 region has 17 residues. V was pared by 3 bases and J by 9 bases, with 22 bases between. Germline CDR1 is SGHTS and CDR2 is YDEGEE.

This chain joins TRBV7-8 and TRBJ2-1, with 11 bases identical to TRBD2. The germline V gene encodes CDR1 SGHVS and CDR2 FQNEAQ. With 5 bases clipped from V and 15 bases from J, the junction kept 6 bases outside the gene matches. The CDR3 consists of 12 residues. CDR3 bases: TGTGCCAGCAGCCTTAGCGGGGGGGCGCCGTTCTTC. It yields the protein CASSLSGGAPFF.